This is a list of T cell receptor beta chains from one sample in a study of OX40 agonist ivuxolimab in advanced cancers. Libraries were prepared by immunoSEQ multiplex PCR; TCRdb keeps only in-frame clonotypes and omits some of them. The sample lists approximately 40,000 clones; around 82% were seen once. The specimen comprised CD4+ or CD8+ T cells sorted from blood, sampled in a trial of the OX40 agonist ivuxolimab. The receptors here all came from an adult with an advanced solid tumor such as melanoma, head and neck, liver or kidney cancer. The CDR3 runs from the conserved cysteine through the conserved F or W. Fields, in order: CDR3 DNA, CDR3 protein, clone size, J gene, D gene, V gene. D genes are given only for firm matches. Rows may omit the clone size; those that give it use once, few, many or a size class.

TGTGCCAGCAGTTTAGCCCGACAGAACGAGCAGTACTTC,CASSLARQNEQYF,NA,TRBJ2-7,NA,TRBV28
TGTGCCAGCAGTTACAGGGGGACTAATCAGCCCCAGCATTTT,CASSYRGTNQPQHF,NA,TRBJ1-5,TRBD1,TRBV27
TGTGCCATCAGTGTTGGGGGGAATCAGCCCCAGCATTTT,CAISVGGNQPQHF,few,TRBJ1-5,NA,TRBV10-3
TGTGCCAGCAGTCACCAGACCCTCTATGGCTACACCTTC,CASSHQTLYGYTF,NA,TRBJ1-2,NA,TRBV6-5
TGTGCCAGTTCAGCGGGGGAGCTCTACGAGCAGTACTTC,CASSAGELYEQYF,few,TRBJ2-7,TRBD2,TRBV19
TGTGCCAGCAGTCCCGGGACAGGGAGTAGCGAGCAGTACTTC,CASSPGTGSSEQYF,NA,TRBJ2-7,TRBD1,TRBV27
TGTGCCAGCAGTGAACGACAGGGGGAGACCCAGTACTTC,CASSERQGETQYF,NA,TRBJ2-5,TRBD1,TRBV2
TGTGCCAGCACGAGAGGGATGACGGGGGTTCAGCCCCAGCATTTT,CASTRGMTGVQPQHF,NA,TRBJ1-5,NA,TRBV6-1
TGTGCCAGCACCTCTCCGGGACAGGGTCTCGAGACCCAGTACTTC,CASTSPGQGLETQYF,NA,TRBJ2-5,TRBD1,TRBV27
TGTGCCAGCAGCTTAGTAGCGGAAAGCTCCTACGAGCAGTACTTC,CASSLVAESSYEQYF,NA,TRBJ2-7,NA,TRBV11-3